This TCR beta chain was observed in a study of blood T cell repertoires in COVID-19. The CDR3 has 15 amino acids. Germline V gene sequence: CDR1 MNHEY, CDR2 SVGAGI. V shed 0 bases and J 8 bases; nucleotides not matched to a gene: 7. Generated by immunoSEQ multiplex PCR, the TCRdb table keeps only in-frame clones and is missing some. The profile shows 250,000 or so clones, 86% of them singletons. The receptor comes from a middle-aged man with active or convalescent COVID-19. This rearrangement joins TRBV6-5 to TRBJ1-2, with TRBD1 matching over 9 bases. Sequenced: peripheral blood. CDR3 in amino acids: CASSYSGQGVLGYTF. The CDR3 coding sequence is TGTGCCAGCAGTTACTCGGGACAGGGTGTCTTAGGCTACACCTTC.